This T cell receptor beta chain was retrieved from a study of regulatory T cells in long-lasting Graves disease. Study-wide background: Graves' patients, newly diagnosed, had taken antithyroid drugs under 3 months.

Study outcomes and limitations: There were preferences for TRBV28, TRBJ1-2 and TRBJ2-5 in persistent disease.

As for this clonotype: What it recognizes is unknown. At one end, the junction sequence differs from germline, possibly due to a read error.

Arm-PCR with iRepertoire HTBI primers amplified the CDR3 regions for these TCR beta libraries. MiXCR, run by TCRdb on the multiplex PCR reads, gives a single entry per CDR3 protein. The sample records under 450,000 distinct CDR3 sequences, roughly 10% being singletons. There are 16 residues in the CDR3. Stated time point: newly diagnosed GD, antithyroid drugs for less than 3 months. PBMC RNA served as the TCR library source. The EDTA tubes were filled with around 9.1 milliliters of drawn peripheral blood. The same data also went into a second study, on T cells in Graves' hyperthyroidism and ophthalmopathy.

The source material was peripheral blood mononuclear cells (PBMCs), sampled at new diagnosis, from a patient treated with antithyroid drugs. The sequence was obtained from a woman in her late teens or twenties with Graves disease. V gene TRBV12-3 or TRBV12-4 combines with J gene TRBJ1-5, with D possibly being TRBD1 (5 bases). The CDR3 DNA is TGTGCCAGCAGCCTAAAGGTTGGGGCGGGCAATCGGCCCCAGCATTTT. Its translation is CASSLKVGAGNRPQHF.